The entry below describes one TCR beta chain. Its antigen is currently unknown. The record originates from a study of blood T cell dynamics during melanoma immunotherapy. Whole-study context: Patients with metastatic melanoma got pembrolizumab or nivolumab-ipilimumab as first-line care.

DNA loading was fixed at 350 ng for all bulk PBMC samples. Profiled with immunoSEQ multiplex PCR; TCRdb holds only in-frame clones, not every one. The profile shows several thousand clones, roughly 85% of them singletons. Germline loops: CDR1 KGHSH, CDR2 LQKENI. V was trimmed by 3 bases and J by 1 base, leaving 12 bases between them. The length of the CDR3 is 15 residues. The study's findings and limits: The study could not tell melanoma-specific clones from general immune activation.

Stated time point: week 3, after first cycle of checkpoint inhibitor. The gene calls are TRBV18 and TRBJ1-1; D is ambiguous. The sequence was obtained from a human donor with melanoma. Sample: blood, taken from a patient treated with checkpoint blockade. CDR3 sequence (DNA): TGTGCCAGCTCACCGGTGGACGCCTCGAACACTGAAGCTTTCTTT. This encodes CASSPVDASNTEAFF.